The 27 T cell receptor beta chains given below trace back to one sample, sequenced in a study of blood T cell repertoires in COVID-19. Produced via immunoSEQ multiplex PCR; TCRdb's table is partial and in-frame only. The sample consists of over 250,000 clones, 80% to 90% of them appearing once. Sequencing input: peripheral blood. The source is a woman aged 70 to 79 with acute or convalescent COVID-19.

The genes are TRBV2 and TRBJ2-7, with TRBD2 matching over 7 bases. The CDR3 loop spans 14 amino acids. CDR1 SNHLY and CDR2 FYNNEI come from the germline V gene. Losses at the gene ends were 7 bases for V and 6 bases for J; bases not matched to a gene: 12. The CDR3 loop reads CASTMRGRPSEQYF. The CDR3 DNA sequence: TGTGCCAGCACCATGCGGGGGAGGCCTTCCGAGCAGTACTTC.

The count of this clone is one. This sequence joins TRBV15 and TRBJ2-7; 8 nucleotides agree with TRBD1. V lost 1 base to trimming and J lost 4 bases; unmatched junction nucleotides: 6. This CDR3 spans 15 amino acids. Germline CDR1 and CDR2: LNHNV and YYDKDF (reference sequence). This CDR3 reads CATSRGKDRAYEQYF. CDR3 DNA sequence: TGTGCCACCAGCAGAGGGAAGGACAGGGCATACGAGCAGTACTTC.

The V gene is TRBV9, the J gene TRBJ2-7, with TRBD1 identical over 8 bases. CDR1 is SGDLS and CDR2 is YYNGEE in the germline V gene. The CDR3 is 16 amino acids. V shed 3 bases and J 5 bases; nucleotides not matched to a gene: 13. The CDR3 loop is CASSAVAGQGIHEQYF. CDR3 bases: TGTGCCAGCAGCGCCGTCGCAGGACAGGGTATCCACGAGCAGTACTTC.

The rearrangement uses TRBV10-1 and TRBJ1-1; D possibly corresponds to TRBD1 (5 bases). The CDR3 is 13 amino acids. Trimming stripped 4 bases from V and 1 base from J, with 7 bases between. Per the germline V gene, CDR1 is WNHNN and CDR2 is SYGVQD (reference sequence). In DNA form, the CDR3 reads TGCGCCAGCAGTGGCCAGGGGAACACTGAAGCTTTCTTT. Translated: CASSGQGNTEAFF.

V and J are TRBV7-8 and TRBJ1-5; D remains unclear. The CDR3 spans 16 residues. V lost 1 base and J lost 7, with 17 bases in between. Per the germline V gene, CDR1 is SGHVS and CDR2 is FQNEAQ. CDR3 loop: CASSLDIGKQGQPQHF. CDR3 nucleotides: TGTGCCAGCAGCTTAGACATCGGGAAGCAAGGCCAGCCCCAGCATTTT.

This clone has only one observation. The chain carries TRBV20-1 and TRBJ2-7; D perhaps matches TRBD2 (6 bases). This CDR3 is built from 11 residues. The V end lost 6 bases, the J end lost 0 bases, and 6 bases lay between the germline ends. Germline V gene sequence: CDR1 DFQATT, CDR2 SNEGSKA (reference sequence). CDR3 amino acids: CSAGGSYEQYF. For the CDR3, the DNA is TGCAGTGCCGGGGGCTCCTACGAGCAGTACTTC.

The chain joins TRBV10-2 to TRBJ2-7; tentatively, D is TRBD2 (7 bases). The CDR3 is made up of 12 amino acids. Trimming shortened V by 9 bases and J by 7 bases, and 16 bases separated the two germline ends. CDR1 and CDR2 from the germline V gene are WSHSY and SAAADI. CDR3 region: CASTWGGWEQYF. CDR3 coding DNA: TGCGCCAGTACATGGGGGGGCTGGGAGCAGTACTTC.

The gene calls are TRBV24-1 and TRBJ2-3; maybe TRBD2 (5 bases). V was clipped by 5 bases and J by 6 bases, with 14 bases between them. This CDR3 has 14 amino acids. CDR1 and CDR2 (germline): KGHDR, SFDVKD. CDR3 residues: CATSGGLFRDTQYF. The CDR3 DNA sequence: TGTGCCACCAGTGGTGGACTGTTCCGGGATACGCAGTATTTT.

CDR3 nucleotides: TGTGCCAGCACCCGGGGGGTAGATACGCAGTATTTT. Its translation: CASTRGVDTQYF. The V and J genes are TRBV2 and TRBJ2-3; 7 bases map to TRBD2. The germline gives CDR1 SNHLY, CDR2 FYNNEI. CDR3 length: 12 residues. Trimming removed 7 bases from V and 5 bases from J; junction bases left unmatched: 3.

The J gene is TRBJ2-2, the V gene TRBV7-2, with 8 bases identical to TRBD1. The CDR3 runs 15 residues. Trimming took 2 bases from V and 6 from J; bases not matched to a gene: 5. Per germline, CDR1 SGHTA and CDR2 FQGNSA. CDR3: CASSLRSGGPGELFF. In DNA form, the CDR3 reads TGTGCCAGCAGCTTACGCTCAGGGGGCCCCGGGGAGCTGTTTTTT.

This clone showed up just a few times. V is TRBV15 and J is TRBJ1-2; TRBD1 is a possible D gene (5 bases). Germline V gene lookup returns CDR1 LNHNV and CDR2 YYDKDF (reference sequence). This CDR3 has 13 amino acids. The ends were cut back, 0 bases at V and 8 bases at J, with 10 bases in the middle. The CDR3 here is CATSRDRRGGYTF. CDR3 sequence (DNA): TGTGCCACCAGCAGAGATAGGAGGGGAGGCTACACCTTC.

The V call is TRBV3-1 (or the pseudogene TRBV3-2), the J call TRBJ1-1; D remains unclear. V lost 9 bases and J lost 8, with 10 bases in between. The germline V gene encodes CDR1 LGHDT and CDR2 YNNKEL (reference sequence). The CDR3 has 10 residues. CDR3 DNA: TGTGCCAGTGGCGACAACGAAGCTTTCTTT. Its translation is CASGDNEAFF.

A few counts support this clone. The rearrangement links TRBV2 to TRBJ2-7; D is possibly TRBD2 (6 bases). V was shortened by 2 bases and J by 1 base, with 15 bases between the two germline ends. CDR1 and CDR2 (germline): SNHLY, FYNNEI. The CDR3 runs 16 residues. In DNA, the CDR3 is TGTGCCAGCAGTGAAAGGGGACTTTCGTTTTCCTACGAGCAGTACTTC. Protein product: CASSERGLSFSYEQYF. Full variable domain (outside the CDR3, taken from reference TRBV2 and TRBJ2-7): EPEVTQTPSHQVTQMGQEVILRCVPISNHLYFYWYRQILGQKVEFLVSFYNNEISEKSEIFDDQFSVERPDGSNFTLKIRSTKLEDSAMYFCASSERGLSFSYEQYFGPGTRLTVT.

The CDR3 nucleotides read TGCGCCAGCAGCCCGGGGGGCATCTCCTACGAGCAGTACTTC. Translating gives CASSPGGISYEQYF. The chain uses TRBV5-1 and TRBJ2-7, with D possibly TRBD2 on 7 matching bases. V gave up 4 bases and J gave up 0 bases, with 11 bases separating them. The CDR3 totals 14 residues. Germline loops: CDR1 SGHRS, CDR2 YFSETQ.

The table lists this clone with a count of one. The CDR3 DNA reads TGTGCCAGCTCCCTGCTCAGGGGCGATTTGGGCTACACCTTC. This codes for CASSLLRGDLGYTF. The V gene is TRBV7-9, the J gene TRBJ1-2, with D maybe TRBD1 (6 bases). The germline CDR1 and CDR2 sequences are SEHNR and FQNEAQ (reference sequence). Trimming removed 8 bases at V and 8 bases at J, with 21 bases between. The CDR3 sequence is 14 residues long.

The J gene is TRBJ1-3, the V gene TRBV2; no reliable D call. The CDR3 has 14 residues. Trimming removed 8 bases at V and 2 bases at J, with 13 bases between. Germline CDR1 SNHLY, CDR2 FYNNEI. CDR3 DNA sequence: TGTGCCAGCCGATCGGGGTACGCTGGAAACACCATATATTTT. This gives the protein CASRSGYAGNTIYF.

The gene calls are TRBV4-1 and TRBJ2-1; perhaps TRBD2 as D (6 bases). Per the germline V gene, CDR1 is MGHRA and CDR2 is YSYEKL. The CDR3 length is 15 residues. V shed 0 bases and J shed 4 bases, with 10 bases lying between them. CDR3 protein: CASSQEGLSYNEQFF. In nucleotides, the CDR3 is TGCGCCAGCAGCCAAGAGGGACTTAGTTACAATGAGCAGTTCTTC.

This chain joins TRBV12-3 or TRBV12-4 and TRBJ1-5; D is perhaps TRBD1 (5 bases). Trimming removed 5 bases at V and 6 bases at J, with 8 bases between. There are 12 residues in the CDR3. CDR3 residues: CASSTQGQPQHF. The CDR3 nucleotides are TGTGCCAGCAGTACCCAGGGTCAGCCCCAGCATTTT.

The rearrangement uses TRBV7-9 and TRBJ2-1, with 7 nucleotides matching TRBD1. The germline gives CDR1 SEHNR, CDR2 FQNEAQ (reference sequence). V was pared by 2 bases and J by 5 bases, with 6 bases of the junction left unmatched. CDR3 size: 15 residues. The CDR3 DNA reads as TGTGCCAGCAGCTTATCGGGGACAGTTAACAATGAGCAGTTCTTC. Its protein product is CASSLSGTVNNEQFF. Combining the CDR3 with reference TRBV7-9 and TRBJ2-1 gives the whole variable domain DTGVSQNPRHKITKRGQNVTFRCDPISEHNRLYWYRQTLGQGPEFLTYFQNEAQLEKSRLLSDRFSAERPKGSFSTLEIQRTEQGDSAMYLCASSLSGTVNNEQFFGPGTRLTVL.

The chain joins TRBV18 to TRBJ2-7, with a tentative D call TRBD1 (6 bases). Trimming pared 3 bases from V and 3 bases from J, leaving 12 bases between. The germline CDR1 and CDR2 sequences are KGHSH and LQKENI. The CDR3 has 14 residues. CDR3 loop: CASSPTDSYYEQYF. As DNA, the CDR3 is TGTGCCAGCTCACCGACGGACAGTTACTACGAGCAGTACTTC.

CDR3 loop: CASSESRLVEQYF. The CDR3 DNA is TGCGCCAGCAGTGAGTCGAGGTTGGTCGAGCAGTACTTC. The rearrangement uses TRBV10-1 and TRBJ2-7; no firm D call. The germline V and J ends were trimmed by 0 bases and 6 bases, with 9 bases remaining between them. Per germline, CDR1 WNHNN and CDR2 SYGVQD (reference sequence). CDR3 length: 13 amino acids.

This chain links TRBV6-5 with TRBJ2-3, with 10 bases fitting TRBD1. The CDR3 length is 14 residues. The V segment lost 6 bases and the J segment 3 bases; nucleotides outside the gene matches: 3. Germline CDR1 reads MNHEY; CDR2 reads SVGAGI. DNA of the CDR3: TGTGCCAGCAGGCGACAGGGGGCGACAGATACGCAGTATTTT. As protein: CASRRQGATDTQYF.

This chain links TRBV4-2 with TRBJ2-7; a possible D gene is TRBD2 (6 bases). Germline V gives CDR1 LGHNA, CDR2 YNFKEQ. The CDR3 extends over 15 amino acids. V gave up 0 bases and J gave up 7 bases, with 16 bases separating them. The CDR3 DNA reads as TGTGCCAGCAGCCAAGAGGGGCGGGGAGTATGGGAGCAGTACTTC. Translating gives CASSQEGRGVWEQYF.

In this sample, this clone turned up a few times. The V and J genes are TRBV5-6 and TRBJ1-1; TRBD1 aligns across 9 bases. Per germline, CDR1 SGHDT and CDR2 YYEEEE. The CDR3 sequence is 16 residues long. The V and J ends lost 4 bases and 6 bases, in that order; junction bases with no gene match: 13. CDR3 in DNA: TGTGCCAGCAGCATTGGACAGGGGAGGCGCCTCCCTGAAGCTTTCTTT. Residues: CASSIGQGRRLPEAFF.

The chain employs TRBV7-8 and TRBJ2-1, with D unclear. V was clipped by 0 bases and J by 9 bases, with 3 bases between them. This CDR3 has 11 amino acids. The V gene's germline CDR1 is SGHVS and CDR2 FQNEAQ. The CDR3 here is CASSLAGEQFF. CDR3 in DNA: TGTGCCAGCAGCTTAGCCGGTGAGCAGTTCTTC.

The CDR3 DNA reads as TGTGCCAGTAGTAGCAGGGGAAGGCGCTACAATGAGCAGTTCTTC. This codes for CASSSRGRRYNEQFF. V usage is TRBV19 and J usage is TRBJ2-1; tentatively, D is TRBD1 (6 bases). The CDR3 sequence is 15 residues long. Trimming shortened V by 4 bases and J by 3 bases, and 13 bases separated the two germline ends. CDR1 and CDR2 from the germline V gene are LNHDA and SQIVND (reference sequence).

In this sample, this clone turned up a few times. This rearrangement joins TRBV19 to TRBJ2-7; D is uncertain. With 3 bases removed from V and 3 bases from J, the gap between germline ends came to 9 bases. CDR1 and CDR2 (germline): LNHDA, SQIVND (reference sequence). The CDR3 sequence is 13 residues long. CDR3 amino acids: CASSITPGYEQYF. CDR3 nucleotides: TGTGCCAGTAGTATTACCCCGGGCTACGAGCAGTACTTC.